This entry features one T cell receptor (beta chain) sequence. Its cognate antigen is unknown. Trimming cost V 4 bases and J 12 bases; bases outside gene matches: 11. Germline V gives CDR1 MNHEY, CDR2 SMNVEV (reference sequence). This CDR3 spans 13 amino acids. Both TRBC1 and TRBC2 were covered by a beta constant-region primer of two equimolar oligonucleotides. Nested alpha and beta constant-region primers with the SP2 primer drove four PCR rounds on ligated cDNA. Ligation attached a single-stranded oligonucleotide with a 12-nucleotide UMI and the SP2 primer to the cDNA 3' end. Each CDR3 protein gets one entry after TCRdb re-called the UMI-ligation and nested PCR reads with MiXCR. The sample includes roughly 80,000 distinct CDR3 sequences, about 10% of them seen just once. The data stem from a study of naive and memory T cell subsets. Study results and caveats: Activation and differentiation may alter RNA-based TCR counts.

Cells stained for CD3, CD4, CD8, CD45RA and CD27 were sorted into four subsets. Input material: naive CD8+ T cells from blood. The rearrangement uses TRBV27 and TRBJ1-1, with 7 bases identical to TRBD1. The source is a human donor in good health. CDR3 sequence reads: CASSSYRGIPPFF. The CDR3 bases are TGTGCCAGCAGTTCCTACAGGGGTATCCCCCCTTTCTTT.